This T cell receptor beta chain was obtained from a study of OX40 agonist ivuxolimab in advanced cancers. Study information: Patients received the agonistic anti-OX40 (CD134) antibody ivuxolimab. Patients enrolled in dose escalation were diagnosed with hepatocellular carcinoma, melanoma, renal cell or head and neck cancer. Treatment received earlier with anti-PD-1, anti-PD-L1 or anti-CTLA-4 agents was allowed, and more than 30% had some.

Here immunoSEQ multiplex PCR was the method, and the copy in TCRdb shows in-frame clones only, minus some. The table shows 85,000 to 90,000 clones, with about 94% occurring only once. The CDR3 is 15 amino acids. V was shortened by 0 bases and J by 3 bases, with 8 bases between the two germline ends. Germline CDR1 KGHSH, CDR2 LQKENI. The sample here was CD4+ or CD8+ T cells sorted from blood, taken in a trial of the OX40 agonist ivuxolimab. This TCR derives from an adult with an advanced solid tumor such as melanoma, head and neck, liver or kidney cancer. V and J are TRBV18 and TRBJ2-2; a weak D match, TRBD1 (5 bases). The CDR3 protein is CASSPPDSYTGELFF. The CDR3, as DNA: TGTGCCAGCTCACCACCCGACAGTTACACCGGGGAGCTGTTTTTT.